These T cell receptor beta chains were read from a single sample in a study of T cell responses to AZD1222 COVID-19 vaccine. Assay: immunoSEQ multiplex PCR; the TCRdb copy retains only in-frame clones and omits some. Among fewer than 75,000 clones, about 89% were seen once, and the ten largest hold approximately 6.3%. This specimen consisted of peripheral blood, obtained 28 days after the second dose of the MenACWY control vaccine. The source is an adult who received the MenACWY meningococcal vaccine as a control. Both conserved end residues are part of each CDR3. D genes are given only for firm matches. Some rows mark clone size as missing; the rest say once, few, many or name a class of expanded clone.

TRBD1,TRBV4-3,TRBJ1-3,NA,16,CASSQETGSLGNTIYF,TGCGCCAGCAGCCAAGAGACAGGGAGTTTGGGAAACACCATATATTTT
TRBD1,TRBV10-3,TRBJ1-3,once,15,CAISEIQGSGNTIYF,TGTGCCATCAGTGAGATACAGGGGTCTGGAAACACCATATATTTT
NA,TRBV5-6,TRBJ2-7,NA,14,CASSRGGIRYEQYF,TGTGCCAGCAGCCGAGGGGGGATAAGGTACGAGCAGTACTTC
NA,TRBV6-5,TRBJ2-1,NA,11,CASRSGPGQFF,TGTGCCAGCAGGTCGGGGCCGGGGCAGTTCTTC
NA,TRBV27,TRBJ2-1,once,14,CASSLSRGMGEQFF,TGTGCCAGCAGTTTATCGAGGGGCATGGGGGAGCAGTTCTTC
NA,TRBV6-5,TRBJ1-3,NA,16,CASSYFSGSTGNTIYF,TGTGCCAGCAGTTACTTTTCGGGGTCGACTGGAAACACCATATATTTT
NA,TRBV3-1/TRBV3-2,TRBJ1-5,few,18,CASSLSGTLNGAPQPQHF,TGTGCCAGCAGCTTGTCCGGGACTCTGAACGGGGCGCCTCAGCCCCAGCATTTT
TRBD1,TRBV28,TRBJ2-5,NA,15,CASSLITGGRETQYF,TGTGCCAGCAGTTTAATCACAGGGGGCAGGGAGACCCAGTACTTC
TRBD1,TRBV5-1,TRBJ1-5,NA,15,CASSLGQSSNQPQHF,TGCGCCAGCAGCCTGGGACAGTCTAGCAATCAGCCCCAGCATTTT
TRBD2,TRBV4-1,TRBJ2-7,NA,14,CASSQSGLDGEQYF,TGCGCCAGCAGCCAATCTGGACTAGATGGCGAGCAGTACTTC
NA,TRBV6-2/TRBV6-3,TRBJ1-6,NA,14,CASSYGRNNSPLHF,TGTGCCAGCAGTTACGGACGCAATAATTCACCCCTCCACTTT
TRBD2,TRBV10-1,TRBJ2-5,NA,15,CASSPGLAGVETQYF,TGCGCCAGCTCGCCGGGACTAGCGGGAGTGGAGACCCAGTACTTC
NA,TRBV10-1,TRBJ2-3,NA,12,CASSLSTDTQYF,TGCGCCAGCAGTTTAAGTACAGATACGCAGTATTTT
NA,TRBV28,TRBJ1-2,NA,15,CASSGPSAWDYGYTF,TGTGCCAGCAGCGGACCTTCTGCCTGGGACTATGGCTACACCTTC
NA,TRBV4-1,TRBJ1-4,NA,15,CASSQGDVSNEKLFF,TGCGCCAGCAGCCAAGGGGACGTTTCTAATGAAAAACTGTTTTTT
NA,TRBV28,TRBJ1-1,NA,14,CASIFDGGTTEAFF,TGTGCCAGCATCTTCGACGGGGGTACCACTGAAGCTTTCTTT
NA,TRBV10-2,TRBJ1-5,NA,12,CASSESGGAQHF,TGCGCCAGCAGTGAGTCCGGGGGAGCCCAGCATTTT
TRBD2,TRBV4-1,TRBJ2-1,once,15,CASSQGVAGVHEQFF,TGCGCCAGCAGCCAAGGTGTAGCGGGAGTCCATGAGCAGTTCTTC
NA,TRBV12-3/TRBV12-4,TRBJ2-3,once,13,CASRPRISDTQYF,TGTGCCAGCAGACCCCGGATTTCAGATACGCAGTATTTT